This T cell receptor beta chain was identified during a study of cytomegalovirus exposure and HLA in healthy donors. Findings and limits, study-wide: Later analysis demonstrated an association between a missense DCLRE1C variant and TCR beta V- and J-gene trimming. Productive rates of about 87% or about 30% were seen for most TCR beta V segments in an earlier analysis. Diagnosis of cytomegalovirus status made by the classifier reportedly showed high specificity and sensitivity. Specificity of a few CMV-associated chains for CMV antigens was verified in vitro.

PCR primers comprised 60 Vbeta and 13 Jbeta primers. This table comes from immunoSEQ multiplex PCR, and its TCRdb copy is limited to in-frame clones, with some not included. The sample shows around 99,000 clones, about 72% of them seen only once. As to this clone: Its antigen is unidentified. An end of the junction differs from the germline gene, which may be a read error.

The CDR3 contains 15 residues. Germline CDR1 is MGHDK and CDR2 is SYGVNS. The chain couples TRBV25-1 to TRBJ1-2; possible D gene TRBD1, 6 bases. The TCR comes from a man between 18 and 29 years old in good health and CMV-seronegative. Sequences were obtained from PBMCs. The CDR3 nucleotides read TGTGCCAGCAGTGAAGTTGCAGGGGCCGTCTATGGCTACCCCTTC. Translating gives CASSEVAGAVYGYPF.